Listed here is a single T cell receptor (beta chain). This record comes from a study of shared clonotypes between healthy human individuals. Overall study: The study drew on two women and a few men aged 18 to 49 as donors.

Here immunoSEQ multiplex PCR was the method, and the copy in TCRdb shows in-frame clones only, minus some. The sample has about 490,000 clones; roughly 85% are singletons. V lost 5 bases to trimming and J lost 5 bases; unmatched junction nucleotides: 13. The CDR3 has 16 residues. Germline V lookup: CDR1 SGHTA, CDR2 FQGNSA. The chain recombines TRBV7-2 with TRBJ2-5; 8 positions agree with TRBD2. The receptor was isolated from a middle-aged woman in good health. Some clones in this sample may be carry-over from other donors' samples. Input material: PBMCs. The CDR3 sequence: CASSPLGGTRWETQYF. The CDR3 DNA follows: TGTGCCAGCAGCCCCCTAGGGGGGACTAGGTGGGAGACCCAGTACTTC. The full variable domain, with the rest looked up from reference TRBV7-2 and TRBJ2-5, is GAGVSQSPSNKVTEKGKDVELRCDPISGHTALYWYRQSLGQGLEFLIYFQGNSAPDKSGLPSDRFSAERTGGSVSTLTIQRTQQEDSAVYLCASSPLGGTRWETQYFGPGTRLLVL.